This T cell receptor (beta chain) was recorded in a study of OX40 agonist ivuxolimab in advanced cancers. Study in general: Roughly two fifths of patients had received prior checkpoint inhibitor therapy. Partial responses were recorded for three patients, including one with hepatocellular carcinoma and two with cutaneous melanoma. Study-level results: Both CD4+ and CD8+ T cell populations in blood had undergone clonal expansion by week 6 at 0.1 to 3.0 mg/kg. At 0.1-3.0 mg/kg, partial responders had clonal expansion among the lowest observed.

The data were produced by immunoSEQ multiplex PCR, yet TCRdb's version contains in-frame clones alone and is incomplete. This table has tens of thousands of clones, roughly 84% appearing once. Notes on this clone: Its target is not known.

CDR1 and CDR2 from the germline V gene are MRHNA and SNTAGT. Losses at the gene ends were 6 bases for V and 1 base for J; bases not matched to a gene: 2. This CDR3 region has 14 residues. V is TRBV6-4 and J is TRBJ2-3, with 9 bases fitting TRBD1. The sequencing here drew on CD4+ or CD8+ T cells sorted from blood, taken in a trial of the OX40 agonist ivuxolimab. This sequence was found in an adult with an advanced solid tumor such as melanoma, head and neck, liver or kidney cancer. CDR3 in DNA: TGTGCCAGCAGACGGGACAGGGGCACAGATACGCAGTATTTT. It yields the protein CASRRDRGTDTQYF.